The rows below give T cell receptor beta chains drawn from one sample of a study of cytomegalovirus exposure and HLA in healthy donors. Sequencing was performed with immunoSEQ multiplex PCR; in TCRdb, only in-frame clones are kept and a portion is missing. Among under 250,000 clones listed, around four fifths were seen once. The sample was PBMCs. The receptors derive from a woman between 35 and 50 years old in good health and CMV-seronegative. Each CDR3 is given with its conserved first and last residue. A D gene is named only where the DNA matches it firmly. Clone size is given for some rows only: seen once, a few or many times, or a class if the clone is expanded.

D gene | J gene | clone size | V gene | CDR3 protein | CDR3 DNA
- | TRBJ2-5 | once | TRBV27 | CASREQTGGETQYF | TGTGCCAGCAGAGAGCAAACAGGTGGAGAGACCCAGTACTTC
- | TRBJ1-1 | few | TRBV7-9 | CASSLFMNTEAFF | TGTGCCAGCAGTTTATTTATGAACACTGAAGCTTTCTTT
TRBD1 | TRBJ1-2 | few | TRBV5-6 | CASTLRGQGNYGYTF | TGTGCCAGCACCCTAAGGGGACAGGGCAACTATGGCTACACCTTC
- | TRBJ1-1 | - | TRBV7-3 | CASSLYRNTEAFF | TGTGCCAGCAGCTTGTACAGGAACACTGAAGCTTTCTTT
TRBD2 | TRBJ2-1 | - | TRBV4-1 | CASSQQSGVFYNEQFF | TGCGCCAGCAGCCAACAAAGCGGGGTTTTTTACAATGAGCAGTTCTTC
TRBD1 | TRBJ2-1 | once | TRBV7-3 | CASSLMGTGGIYEQFF | TGTGCCAGCAGCTTAATGGGCACAGGGGGTATCTATGAGCAGTTCTTC
- | TRBJ2-2 | - | TRBV7-9 | CASSSTGNTGELFF | TGTGCCAGCAGCTCAACAGGGAACACCGGGGAGCTGTTTTTT
TRBD2 | TRBJ2-7 | - | TRBV5-8 | CASSLWGGRYEQYF | TGTGCCAGCAGCCTATGGGGGGGAAGATACGAGCAGTACTTC
TRBD2 | TRBJ2-7 | - | TRBV6-5 | CASAETSGVTYEQYF | TGTGCCAGCGCGGAGACTAGCGGAGTGACCTACGAGCAGTACTTC
TRBD1 | TRBJ1-1 | - | TRBV19 | CASSSRTGGRTEAFF | TGTGCCAGTAGTTCGCGGACAGGGGGCCGGACTGAAGCTTTCTTT
TRBD1 | TRBJ1-2 | - | TRBV5-1 | CASSRPGQGYYGYTF | TGCGCCAGCAGCCGACCGGGACAGGGTTACTATGGCTACACCTTC
- | TRBJ1-1 | - | TRBV19 | CASSTATRANTEAFF | TGTGCCAGTAGTACGGCTACGAGGGCGAACACTGAAGCTTTCTTT
- | TRBJ1-5 | - | TRBV6-5 | CASSPERGQPQHF | TGTGCCAGCAGCCCCGAGCGGGGTCAGCCCCAGCATTTT
TRBD2 | TRBJ2-1 | - | TRBV5-1 | CASRSSGSLYNEQFF | TGCGCCAGCAGAAGTAGCGGGAGCCTCTACAATGAGCAGTTCTTC
TRBD1 | TRBJ1-2 | - | TRBV5-6 | CASSLTGISYGYTF | TGTGCCAGCAGCCTGACAGGGATCAGCTATGGCTACACCTTC
TRBD2 | TRBJ2-3 | - | TRBV5-4 | CASSLGLAGGADTQYF | TGTGCCAGCAGCCTTGGACTAGCGGGAGGTGCAGATACGCAGTATTTT
TRBD2 | TRBJ2-6 | - | TRBV28 | CASSSGLAGGPGANVLTF | TGTGCCAGCAGCTCGGGACTAGCGGGAGGTCCTGGGGCCAACGTCCTGACTTTC
- | TRBJ1-2 | - | TRBV5-5 | CASSLTTGGPYGYTF | TGTGCCAGCAGCTTGACAACAGGCGGTCCCTATGGCTACACCTTC
- | TRBJ1-4 | - | TRBV29-1 | CSVERVLSTNEKLFF | TGCAGCGTTGAAAGAGTTCTCTCAACTAATGAAAAACTGTTTTTT
- | TRBJ1-1 | - | TRBV29-1 | CSVESQGNTEAFF | TGCAGCGTTGAGTCGCAGGGTAACACTGAAGCTTTCTTT
- | TRBJ2-7 | few | TRBV5-6 | CASSFLATSSYEQYF | TGTGCCAGCAGCTTCCTAGCGACTAGCTCCTACGAGCAGTACTTC
TRBD2 | TRBJ2-3 | - | TRBV5-1 | CASRFRTSGRVTDTQYF | TGCGCCAGCAGATTTAGGACTAGCGGGAGAGTCACAGATACGCAGTATTTT
- | TRBJ2-2 | - | TRBV11-2 | CASSLARSGELFF | TGTGCCAGCAGCTTAGCACGGAGCGGGGAGCTGTTTTTT
TRBD1 | TRBJ2-7 | - | TRBV5-6 | CASSLRQGPYEQYF | TGTGCCAGCAGCTTGAGACAGGGCCCCTACGAGCAGTACTTC
TRBD2 | TRBJ2-1 | - | TRBV18 | CASSATQAGGPSEQFF | TGTGCCAGCTCAGCGACCCAAGCGGGAGGGCCTAGTGAGCAGTTCTTC
- | TRBJ2-5 | - | TRBV25-1 | CASSDPMRQETQYF | TGTGCCAGCAGTGATCCTATGAGACAAGAGACCCAGTACTTC
TRBD2 | TRBJ2-7 | - | TRBV27 | CASSSTSGTYEQYF | TGTGCCAGCAGTTCCACTAGCGGAACCTACGAGCAGTACTTC
TRBD1 | TRBJ2-2 | - | TRBV29-1 | CSASDRANTGELFF | TGCAGCGCGTCGGACAGGGCGAACACCGGGGAGCTGTTTTTT
TRBD1 | TRBJ2-6 | - | TRBV19 | CASSGATGPGANVLTF | TGTGCCAGTAGTGGGGCGACAGGGCCCGGGGCCAACGTCCTGACTTTC
- | TRBJ2-7 | - | TRBV27 | CASSRKSSYEQYF | TGTGCCAGCAGCAGAAAAAGCTCCTACGAGCAGTACTTC
TRBD2 | TRBJ2-3 | - | TRBV18 | CASSPPTGTSRITDTQYF | TGTGCCAGCTCACCTCCGACCGGGACTAGCCGGATCACAGATACGCAGTATTTT
- | TRBJ2-7 | once | TRBV7-8 | CASSLVGRTYEQYF | TGTGCCAGCAGCTTAGTTGGCAGAACCTACGAGCAGTACTTC
TRBD2 | TRBJ2-1 | few | TRBV7-6 | CASSFTLAGEYNEQFF | TGTGCCAGCAGCTTTACACTAGCGGGAGAGTACAATGAGCAGTTCTTC
- | TRBJ1-1 | - | TRBV7-8 | CASSPLRLGLVNTEAFF | TGTGCCAGCAGCCCCCTCCGGCTGGGGCTGGTGAACACTGAAGCTTTCTTT
TRBD1 | TRBJ2-2 | - | TRBV5-8 | CASSLEQGAIGELFF | TGTGCCAGCAGCTTGGAACAGGGGGCTATCGGGGAGCTGTTTTTT
- | TRBJ2-5 | - | TRBV13 | CASSPSEMVTQYF | TGTGCCAGCAGCCCCAGCGAAATGGTAACCCAGTACTTC
TRBD2 | TRBJ2-1 | - | TRBV5-4 | CASSFTGTSGLGKFF | TGTGCCAGCAGCTTCACCGGGACTAGCGGATTAGGCAAGTTCTTC
TRBD1 | TRBJ1-5 | - | TRBV19 | CASSSTGFNQPQHF | TGTGCCAGTAGTTCGACAGGGTTCAATCAGCCCCAGCATTTT
TRBD2 | TRBJ2-7 | - | TRBV4-1 | CASSERGGRAYEQYF | TGCGCCAGCAGTGAACGGGGCGGGAGGGCCTACGAGCAGTACTTC
TRBD1 | TRBJ2-2 | - | TRBV5-5 | CASSLEGQGPRAGELFF | TGTGCCAGCAGCTTAGAGGGACAGGGCCCGAGGGCCGGGGAGCTGTTTTTT
TRBD2 | TRBJ2-1 | - | TRBV4-1 | CASSPLGTSGSGEQFF | TGCGCCAGCAGCCCCCTCGGCACTAGCGGGAGCGGTGAGCAGTTCTTC
- | TRBJ1-1 | - | TRBV5-6 | CASSLGARPTEAFF | TGTGCCAGCAGCTTGGGGGCGCGACCGACTGAAGCTTTCTTT
TRBD2 | TRBJ2-7 | once | TRBV27 | CASSFQSGSSYEQYF | TGTGCCAGCAGTTTCCAAAGCGGGAGCTCCTACGAGCAGTACTTC
- | TRBJ2-1 | - | TRBV19 | CASSISSYNEQFF | TGTGCCAGTAGTATTAGCTCCTACAATGAGCAGTTCTTC
- | TRBJ2-7 | - | TRBV5-5 | CASSHKEREQYF | TGTGCCAGCAGCCACAAGGAGCGCGAGCAGTACTTC
- | TRBJ2-3 | once | TRBV29-1 | CSVEGGSRSTDTQYF | TGCAGCGTTGAGGGGGGTAGCAGGAGCACAGATACGCAGTATTTT